The clone carrying this T cell receptor beta chain was observed a few times. As yet, its antigen is unknown. The CDR3 loop spans 15 amino acids. Germline CDR1 and CDR2: SNHLY and FYNNEI. Trimming stripped 6 bases from V and 3 bases from J, with 18 bases between. This sample is part of a study of identical twins. Findings and caveats of the study: Not following the same donors, the study drew its conclusions from cross-sectional statistical analysis. Surplus twin overlap in beta out-of-frame sequences was less pronounced. There were fewer insertions in abundant cord blood beta clonotypes, but memory repertoires showed no such pattern.

Each CDR3 protein is one row after TCRdb ran MiXCR on the 5' RACE reads. The sample has 200,000 to 250,000 distinct CDR3 sequences, about an eighth seen once; the top ten hold about 4%. These same data were also listed under a study on yellow fever vaccine responses in identical twins. That study reports: Twins reportedly appeared to share part of their vaccine T cell response while keeping part individual.

This sequence joins TRBV2 and TRBJ2-7; weak D call: TRBD2 (6 bases). Input material: memory (CD45RO+) T cells sorted from blood. This TCR came from a young woman in good health. The CDR3 sequence is CASSGGLGGGYEQYF. The CDR3 DNA reads TGTGCCAGCAGCGGGGGTTTGGGAGGAGGCTACGAGCAGTACTTC.